The next 30 T cell receptor beta chains were all read from a single sample in a study of cytomegalovirus exposure and HLA in healthy donors. 60 Vbeta and 13 Jbeta primers were used in PCR. The assay was immunoSEQ multiplex PCR, and TCRdb's table has in-frame clones only and misses some. The repertoire holds about 110,000 clones, roughly four fifths seen once, with roughly 2.6% in the top ten. Sequencing input: PBMCs. Receptors were obtained from a woman aged 18-29 years in good health and CMV-seronegative.

The chain joins TRBV5-4 to TRBJ2-1; 9 bases are shared with TRBD1. This CDR3 region has 16 residues. In germline, CDR1 is SGHNT, CDR2 YYREEE (reference sequence). Trimming removed 0 bases from V and 8 bases from J; junction bases left unmatched: 9. CDR3 region: CASSLGPGQGGDEQFF. For the CDR3, the DNA is TGTGCCAGCAGCTTGGGTCCGGGACAGGGCGGGGATGAGCAGTTCTTC.

This chain joins TRBV29-1 and TRBJ1-1; D may be TRBD1 (5 bases). Trimming took off 4 bases at V and 3 bases at J, with 12 bases between the two ends. The CDR3 consists of 13 residues. Germline loops: CDR1 SQVTM, CDR2 ANQGSEA. This chain's CDR3 is CSVAGGTDTEAFF. In nucleotides, the CDR3 is TGCAGCGTTGCGGGGGGAACAGACACTGAAGCTTTCTTT. The variable domain in full, with the rest retrieved from reference TRBV29-1 and TRBJ1-1, is SAVISQKPSRDICQRGTSLTIQCQVDSQVTMMFWYRQQPGQSLTLIATANQGSEATYESGFVIDKFPISRPNLTFSTLTVSNMSPEDSSIYLCSVAGGTDTEAFFGQGTRLTVV.

The V gene is TRBV30, the J gene TRBJ1-5; D ambiguous. This CDR3 comprises 14 residues. V lost 1 base, J lost 4 bases, and 11 bases lay in between. Germline CDR1 GTSNPN, CDR2 SVGIG (reference sequence). The CDR3 loop is CAWSAGSGNQPQHF. For the CDR3, the DNA is TGTGCCTGGAGTGCAGGAAGCGGGAATCAGCCCCAGCATTTT. The complete variable domain, with remaining parts taken from reference TRBV30 and TRBJ1-5, reads SQTIHQWPATLVQPVGSPLSLECTVEGTSNPNLYWYRQAAGRGLQLLFYSVGIGQISSEVPQNLSASRPQDRQFILSSKKLLLSDSGFYLCAWSAGSGNQPQHFGDGTRLSIL.

The chain joins TRBV28 to TRBJ2-7, with 7 bases that match TRBD1. CDR3 length: 13 residues. The V segment lost 8 bases and the J segment 2 bases; nucleotides outside the gene matches: 6. CDR1 is MDHEN and CDR2 is SYDVKM in the germline V gene. This CDR3 reads CASQTGPTYEQYV. CDR3 nucleotide sequence: TGTGCCAGCCAGACAGGGCCCACCTACGAGCAGTACGTC.

The V gene is TRBV7-9, the J gene TRBJ1-1, with D unresolved. V was cut by 5 bases and J by 4 bases, with 8 bases left in between. Germline assignment: CDR1 SEHNR and CDR2 FQNEAQ (reference sequence). This CDR3 is 12 amino acids long. CDR3 in amino acids: CASSLDTTEAFF. The DNA for the CDR3 is TGTGCCAGCAGCCTTGACACCACTGAAGCTTTCTTT.

In its sample, this clone was seen once. The chain employs TRBV7-2 and TRBJ2-5, with D possibly TRBD1 on 5 matching bases. The CDR3 is made up of 14 amino acids. The germline V gene encodes CDR1 SGHTA and CDR2 FQGNSA. V lost 7 bases to trimming and J lost 2 bases, with 14 bases between them. The CDR3 bases are TGTGCCAGCACCCAGACACGGACACAAGAGACCCAGTACTTC. It translates to CASTQTRTQETQYF.

The chain uses TRBV6-1 and TRBJ2-5, with 10 nucleotides matching TRBD2. The CDR3 sequence is 14 residues long. Germline CDR1 MNHNS, CDR2 SASEGT. The trim removed 7 bases at V and 5 bases at J, leaving 7 bases unmatched. In DNA form, the CDR3 reads TGTGCCAGCAAGCTAGCGGGAGTGAAGGAGACCCAGTACTTC. Its translation is CASKLAGVKETQYF.

The genes are TRBV5-1 and TRBJ1-3; D is unresolved. This CDR3 is 17 amino acids long. Germline V CDR1 and CDR2: SGHRS, YFSETQ. Deletions cut 0 bases from V and 0 bases from J, with 13 bases between. In DNA form, the CDR3 reads TGCGCCAGCAGCTTGGGATATGGCGGGAACTCTGGAAACACCATATATTTT. Its protein is CASSLGYGGNSGNTIYF.

The rearrangement uses TRBV5-4 and TRBJ2-1; no definite D call. The germline gives CDR1 SGHNT, CDR2 YYREEE (reference sequence). The CDR3 extends over 13 amino acids. Deletions cut 4 bases from V and 6 bases from J, with 11 bases between. The CDR3 bases are TGTGCCAGCAGCCCCTACAGCCTCAATGAGCAGTTCTTC. Translating gives CASSPYSLNEQFF.

V and J are TRBV10-3 and TRBJ2-5; no firm D call. The CDR3 covers 15 residues. Between the trimmed V and J ends, which lost 0 bases and 5 bases, there was a span of 13 bases. Per germline, CDR1 ENHRY and CDR2 SYGVKD. CDR3 loop: CAISESSHAGETQYF. CDR3 DNA sequence: TGTGCCATCAGTGAGTCCTCTCACGCCGGGGAGACCCAGTACTTC.

This clone was observed a handful of times. The chain links TRBV28 to TRBJ1-5; D call uncertain. The length of the CDR3 is 12 residues. V lost 5 bases and J 7 bases, leaving 9 bases between the germline ends. Germline V gene sequence: CDR1 MDHEN, CDR2 SYDVKM. DNA for the CDR3: TGTGCCAGCAGTCTCACTTGGCAGCCCCAGCATTTT. It translates to CASSLTWQPQHF.

This clone is a singleton in its sample. The chain joins TRBV18 to TRBJ1-1, with 8 positions matching TRBD1. Germline trimming cut 6 bases from V and 10 bases from J; bases unmatched to any gene: 10. Germline-derived CDR1 and CDR2 are KGHSH and LQKENI. The CDR3 is made up of 13 amino acids. CDR3 amino acids: CASSPDRGGLAFF. The DNA for the CDR3 is TGTGCCAGCTCCCCTGACAGGGGAGGTCTAGCTTTCTTT. Based on the CDR3 plus reference TRBV18 and TRBJ1-1, the full variable domain is NAGVMQNPRHLVRRRGQEARLRCSPMKGHSHVYWYRQLPEEGLKFMVYLQKENIIDESGMPKERFSAEFPKEGPSILRIQQVVRGDSAAYFCASSPDRGGLAFFGQGTRLTVV.

The gene calls are TRBV29-1 and TRBJ1-1, with D possibly TRBD1 on 6 matching bases. CDR1 is SQVTM, CDR2 ANQGSEA, per germline. Trimming cost V 7 bases and J 1 base, with 10 bases left between them. This CDR3 is 12 amino acids long. Here the CDR3 DNA reads TGCAGCGCCGACAGGAGGAACACTGAAGCTTTCTTT. This gives the protein CSADRRNTEAFF.

This sequence joins TRBV13 and TRBJ1-1, with D uncertain. Trimming pared 5 bases from V and 8 bases from J, leaving 15 bases between. This CDR3 contains 13 residues. Germline-derived CDR1 and CDR2 are PRHDT and FYEKMQ (reference sequence). CDR3 amino acids: CASSLQGLGEAFF. The CDR3 nucleotides read TGTGCCAGCAGCCTTCAAGGCCTAGGCGAAGCTTTCTTT.

This clone was counted only a few times. The chain carries TRBV5-6 and TRBJ1-1; no clear D gene. Trimming shortened V by 0 bases and J by 2 bases, and 11 bases separated the two germline ends. The CDR3 has 15 amino acids. Germline CDR1 is SGHDT and CDR2 is YYEEEE. CDR3 sequence reads: CASSLVLGHNTEAFF. CDR3 sequence (DNA): TGTGCCAGCAGCTTGGTTCTGGGCCACAACACTGAAGCTTTCTTT.

The chain joins TRBV11-2 to TRBJ2-1, with TRBD2 identical over 9 bases. J gave up 3 bases and V 4 bases, and 4 bases lay outside the gene matches. Germline assignment: CDR1 SGHAT and CDR2 FQNNGV. CDR3 length: 15 residues. As DNA, the CDR3 is TGTGCCAGCAGCTCGGGACTAGCCAACTACAATGAGCAGTTCTTC. It specifies CASSSGLANYNEQFF.

This clone was recorded only once. This rearrangement joins TRBV7-6 to TRBJ2-6; 10 bases align to TRBD1. This CDR3 contains 18 residues. Germline V gives CDR1 SGHVS, CDR2 FNYEAQ. The V and J ends lost 5 bases and 1 base, in that order; junction bases with no gene match: 8. The CDR3 here is CASSQTGGGGSGANVLTF. DNA of the CDR3: TGTGCCAGCAGCCAGACAGGGGGCGGAGGATCTGGGGCCAACGTCCTGACTTTC.

CDR3 loop: CASSSWTGINTDTQYF. DNA for the CDR3: TGTGCCAGCAGCTCCTGGACAGGGATAAACACAGATACGCAGTATTTT. J is TRBJ2-3 and V is TRBV11-2, with 8 bases that match TRBD1. J lost 2 bases, V lost 4 bases, and 8 bases had no gene match. Germline loops: CDR1 SGHAT, CDR2 FQNNGV. The CDR3 is 16 residues long.

Note on this clone: The sample holds other DNA sequences that translate to the same CDR3. This CDR3 reads CASSLTAANYGYTF. The DNA for the CDR3 is TGTGCCAGCAGCTTAACCGCAGCTAACTATGGCTACACCTTC. This chain joins TRBV7-9 and TRBJ1-2; D unclear. The CDR3 is 14 residues long. Germline V gene sequence: CDR1 SEHNR, CDR2 FQNEAQ (reference sequence). The V and J ends lost 2 bases and 0 bases respectively, with 7 bases between them.

The rearrangement uses TRBV6-5 and TRBJ2-1; D uncertain. Trimming cost V 3 bases and J 7 bases, with 19 bases left between them. Germline values: CDR1 MNHEY, CDR2 SVGAGI. The CDR3 totals 16 residues. CDR3 residues: CASSYIRPPSGNEQFF. The CDR3 DNA is TGTGCCAGCAGTTATATTCGCCCCCCCTCCGGGAATGAGCAGTTCTTC.

CDR3 nucleotides: TGTGCCAGCAGCTTAGATACTGCAGGGGAGACCACTGAAGCTTTCTTT. Protein: CASSLDTAGETTEAFF. The chain combines TRBV7-2 with TRBJ1-1, with a weak D call TRBD1 (6 bases). The CDR3 has 16 amino acids. V lost 1 base and J lost 4, with 16 bases in between. The germline gives CDR1 SGHTA, CDR2 FQGNSA.

This sequence joins TRBV6-1 and TRBJ2-7; 9 positions agree with TRBD1. The junction had 6 bases not matched to a gene; V was cut back by 2 bases and J by 4 bases. The CDR3 totals 15 residues. CDR1 MNHNS and CDR2 SASEGT come from the germline V gene. CDR3 bases: TGTGCCAGCAGTGAAAGTGGGACAGGGCCTTACGAGCAGTACGTC. This sequence encodes CASSESGTGPYEQYV.

V and J are TRBV6-4 and TRBJ2-1, with 13 bases aligning to TRBD2. With V trimmed by 6 bases and J by 6 bases, 11 bases remained unmatched. The CDR3 totals 17 residues. Germline CDR1 and CDR2: MRHNA and SNTAGT. CDR3 protein: CASSQTRTSGSPNEQFF. The CDR3 DNA sequence: TGTGCCAGCAGCCAGACCCGGACTAGCGGGAGTCCCAATGAGCAGTTCTTC.

The chain joins TRBV2 to TRBJ2-7, with TRBD1 identical over 7 bases. The junction had 3 bases not matched to a gene; V was cut back by 7 bases and J by 6 bases. The CDR3 runs to 11 residues. Germline V gene data show CDR1 as SNHLY and CDR2 as FYNNEI. The CDR3 coding sequence is TGTGCCAGCAAAGGGGGCGTCGAGCAGTACGTC. This encodes CASKGGVEQYV.

The sample holds one count of this clone. The chain has TRBV28 and TRBJ2-7; tentative D call: TRBD1 (6 bases). V lost 2 bases and J 5 bases, leaving 19 bases between the germline ends. Germline values: CDR1 MDHEN, CDR2 SYDVKM. The CDR3 is 16 residues long. This CDR3 reads CASSLLGQIFRNEQYF. CDR3 DNA: TGTGCCAGCAGTTTACTCGGACAGATTTTTAGAAACGAGCAGTACTTC. The full variable domain, in which reference TRBV28 and TRBJ2-7 provide the parts outside the CDR3, is DVKVTQSSRYLVKRTGEKVFLECVQDMDHENMFWYRQDPGLGLRLIYFSYDVKMKEKGDIPEGYSVSREKKERFSLILESASTNQTSMYLCASSLLGQIFRNEQYFGPGTRLTVT.

This clone was picked up a small number of times. V usage is TRBV7-8 and J usage is TRBJ1-1; 11 positions match TRBD1. In germline, CDR1 is SGHVS, CDR2 FQNEAQ. J was trimmed by 5 bases and V by 2 bases; bases with no gene match: 7. CDR3 length equals 16 residues. CDR3 bases: TGTGCCAGCAGCTTACCAAGGGACAGGGGGGGGACTGAAGCTTTCTTT. Its translation: CASSLPRDRGGTEAFF. Together with reference TRBV7-8 and TRBJ1-1, the CDR3 gives the full variable domain: GAGVSQSPRYKVAKRGQDVALRCDPISGHVSLFWYQQALGQGPEFLTYFQNEAQLDKSGLPSDRFFAERPEGSVSTLKIQRTQQEDSAVYLCASSLPRDRGGTEAFFGQGTRLTVV.

The chain is built from TRBV7-8 and TRBJ1-6; perhaps TRBD1 as D (6 bases). Per germline, CDR1 SGHVS and CDR2 FQNEAQ. CDR3 length: 16 amino acids. Deletions cut 2 bases from V and 9 bases from J, with 17 bases between. The DNA for the CDR3 is TGTGCCAGCAGCTTAATTCAGGGGATATTGGCTTCACCCCTCCACTTT. This codes for CASSLIQGILASPLHF.

The chain recombines TRBV6-5 with TRBJ1-1, with D perhaps matching TRBD1 (5 bases). V lost 5 bases to trimming and J lost 0 bases, with 10 bases between them. Germline loops: CDR1 MNHEY, CDR2 SVGAGI. The CDR3 is 14 amino acids. The CDR3 reads CASSADKMNTEAFF. As DNA, the CDR3 is TGTGCCAGCAGTGCGGACAAGATGAACACTGAAGCTTTCTTT.

The J gene is TRBJ1-2, the V gene TRBV30; no definite D call. Germline CDR1 is GTSNPN and CDR2 is SVGIG (reference sequence). Between the trimmed V and J ends, which lost 2 bases and 0 bases, there was a span of 7 bases. The CDR3 loop spans 13 amino acids. In DNA form, the CDR3 reads TGTGCCTGGAGTCTGAGCCCTAACTATGGCTACACCTTC. This gives the protein CAWSLSPNYGYTF.

The chain is built from TRBV28 and TRBJ1-5; TRBD1 might be the D (6 bases). CDR1 and CDR2 (germline): MDHEN, SYDVKM. CDR3 length equals 14 residues. V was shortened by 6 bases and J by 7 bases, with 16 bases between the two germline ends. CDR3 region: CASSYQGGGQPQHF. The CDR3 bases are TGTGCCAGCAGCTACCAGGGAGGGGGGCAGCCCCAGCATTTT.